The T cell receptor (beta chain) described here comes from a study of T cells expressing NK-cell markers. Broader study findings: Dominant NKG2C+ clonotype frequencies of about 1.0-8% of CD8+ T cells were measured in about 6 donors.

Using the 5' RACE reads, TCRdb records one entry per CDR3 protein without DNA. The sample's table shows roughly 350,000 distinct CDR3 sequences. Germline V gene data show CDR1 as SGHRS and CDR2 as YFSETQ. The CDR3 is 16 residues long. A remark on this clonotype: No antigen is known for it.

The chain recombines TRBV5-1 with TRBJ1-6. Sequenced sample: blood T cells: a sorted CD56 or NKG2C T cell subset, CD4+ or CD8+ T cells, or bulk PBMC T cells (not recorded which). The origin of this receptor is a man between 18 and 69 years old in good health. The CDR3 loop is CASSLGDYSYNSPLHF.